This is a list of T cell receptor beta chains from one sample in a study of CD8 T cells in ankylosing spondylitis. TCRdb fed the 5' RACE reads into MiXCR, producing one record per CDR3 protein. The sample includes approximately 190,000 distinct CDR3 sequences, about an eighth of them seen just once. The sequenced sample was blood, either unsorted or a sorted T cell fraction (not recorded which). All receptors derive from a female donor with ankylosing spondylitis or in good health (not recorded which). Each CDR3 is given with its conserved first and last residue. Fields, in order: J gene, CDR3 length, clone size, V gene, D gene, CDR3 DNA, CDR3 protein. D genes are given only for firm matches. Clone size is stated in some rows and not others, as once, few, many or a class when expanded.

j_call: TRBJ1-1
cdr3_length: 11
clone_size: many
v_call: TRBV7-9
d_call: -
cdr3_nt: TGTGCCAGCAGCTTACTCCTTGAAGCTTTCTTT
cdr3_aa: CASSLLLEAFF

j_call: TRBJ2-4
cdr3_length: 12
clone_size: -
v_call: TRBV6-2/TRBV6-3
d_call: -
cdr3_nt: TGTGCCAGCAGTAGACAGTTAAACATTCAGTACTTC
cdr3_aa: CASSRQLNIQYF

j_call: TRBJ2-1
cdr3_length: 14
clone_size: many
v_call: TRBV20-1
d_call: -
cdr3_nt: TGCAGTGCTAGCGCCAGCGGGTCTTACAATGAGCAGTTCTTC
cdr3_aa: CSASASGSYNEQFF

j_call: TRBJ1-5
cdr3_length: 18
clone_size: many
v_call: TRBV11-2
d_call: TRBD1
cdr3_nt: TGTGCCAGCAGCCCCGGGACAGACTTTAAATTTAGCAATCAGCCCCAGCATTTT
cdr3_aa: CASSPGTDFKFSNQPQHF

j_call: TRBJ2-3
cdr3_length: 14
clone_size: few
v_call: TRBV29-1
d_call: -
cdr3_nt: TGCAGCGTCAATTACAGGCGACCCACAGATACGCAGTATTTT
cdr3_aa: CSVNYRRPTDTQYF

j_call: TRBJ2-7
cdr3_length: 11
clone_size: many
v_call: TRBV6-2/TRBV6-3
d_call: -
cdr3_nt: TGTGCCAGCAGTTGGGGACTGACGCAGTACTTC
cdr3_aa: CASSWGLTQYF

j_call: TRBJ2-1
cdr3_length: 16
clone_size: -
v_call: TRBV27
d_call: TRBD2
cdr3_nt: TGTGCCAGCAGTTCAAGAGCGGGAGGGCAGGTAAATGAGCAGTTCTTC
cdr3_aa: CASSSRAGGQVNEQFF

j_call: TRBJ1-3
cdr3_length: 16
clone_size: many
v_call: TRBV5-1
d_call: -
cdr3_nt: TGCGCCAGCAGCCCCGGACTGATACTGGGTGGAAACACCATATATTTT
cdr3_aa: CASSPGLILGGNTIYF

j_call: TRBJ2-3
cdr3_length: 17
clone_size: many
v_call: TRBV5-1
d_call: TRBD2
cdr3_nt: TGCGCCAGCAGCTCAAAGGTTCGGCACCGGGGGGCAGATACGCAGTATTTT
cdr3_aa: CASSSKVRHRGADTQYF

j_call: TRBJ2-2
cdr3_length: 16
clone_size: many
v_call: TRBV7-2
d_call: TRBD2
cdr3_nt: TGTGCCAGCAGCTTTTGGCTAGCGGGAGGTGCCGGGGAGCTGTTTTTT
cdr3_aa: CASSFWLAGGAGELFF

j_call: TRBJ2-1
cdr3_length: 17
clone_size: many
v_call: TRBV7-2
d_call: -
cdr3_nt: TGTGCCAGCAGCTTAAGTCGGACCCACAGGGTTCGAAATGAGCAGTTCTTC
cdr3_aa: CASSLSRTHRVRNEQFF

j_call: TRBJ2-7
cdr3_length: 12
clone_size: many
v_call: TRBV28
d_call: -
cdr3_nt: TGTGCCAGCTCAAACCCCAGCTACGAGCAGTACTTC
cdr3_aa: CASSNPSYEQYF

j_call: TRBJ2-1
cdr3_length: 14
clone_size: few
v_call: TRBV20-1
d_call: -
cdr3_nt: TGCAGTGCGAGTACAGGGAACCCTTACAATGAGCAGTTCTTC
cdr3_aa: CSASTGNPYNEQFF

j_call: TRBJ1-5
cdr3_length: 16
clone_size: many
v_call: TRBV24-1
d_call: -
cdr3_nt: TGTGCCACCCGCTATGGGCAGGGGTATAGCAATCAGCCCCAGCATTTT
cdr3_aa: CATRYGQGYSNQPQHF

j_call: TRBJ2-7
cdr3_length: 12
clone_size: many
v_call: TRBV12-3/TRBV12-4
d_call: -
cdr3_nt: TGTGCCAGCAGCCCGCTTCTATACGAGCAGTACTTC
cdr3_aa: CASSPLLYEQYF

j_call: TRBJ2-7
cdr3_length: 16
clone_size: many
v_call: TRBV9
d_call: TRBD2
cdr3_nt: TGTGCCAGCAGCGTAGGCATGGGACTAACTTCTCGCGAGCAGTACTTC
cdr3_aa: CASSVGMGLTSREQYF

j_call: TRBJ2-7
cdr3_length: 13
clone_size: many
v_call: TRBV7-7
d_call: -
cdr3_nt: TGTGCCAGCAGTAAGGCGGGGTCGGTCGAGCAGTACTTC
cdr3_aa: CASSKAGSVEQYF

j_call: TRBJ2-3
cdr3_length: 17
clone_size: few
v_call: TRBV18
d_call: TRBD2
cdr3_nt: TGTGCCAGCTCACCACCGTTCCTAGCGGGGATAGGGGATACGCAGTATTTT
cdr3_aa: CASSPPFLAGIGDTQYF

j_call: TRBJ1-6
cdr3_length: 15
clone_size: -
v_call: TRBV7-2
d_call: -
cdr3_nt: TGTGCCAGCAGCTCCCCGGGACCCGGTAATTCACCCCTCCACTTT
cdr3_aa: CASSSPGPGNSPLHF

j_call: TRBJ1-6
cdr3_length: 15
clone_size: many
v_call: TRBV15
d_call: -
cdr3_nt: TGTGCCACCAGCAGAGAGGCAGGGCCTAATTCACCCCTCCACTTT
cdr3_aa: CATSREAGPNSPLHF

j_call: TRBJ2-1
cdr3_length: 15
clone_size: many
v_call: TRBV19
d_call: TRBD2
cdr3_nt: TGTGCCAGTAGGGGACTAGCGGGAGGTTACAATGAGCAGTTCTTC
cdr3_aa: CASRGLAGGYNEQFF

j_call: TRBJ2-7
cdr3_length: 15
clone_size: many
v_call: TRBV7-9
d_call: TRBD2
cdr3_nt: TGTGCCATCAAAATGGGGGAGCGGGGATACTACGAGCAGTACTTC
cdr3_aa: CAIKMGERGYYEQYF

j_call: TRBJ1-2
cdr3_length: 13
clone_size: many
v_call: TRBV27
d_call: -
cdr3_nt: TGTGCCAGCAGTCCGGAACATGGGTATGGCTACACCTTC
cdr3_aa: CASSPEHGYGYTF

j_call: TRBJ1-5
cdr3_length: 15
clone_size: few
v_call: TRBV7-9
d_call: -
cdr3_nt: TGTGCCAGCAGCCCGCAGGGGAACTCCGGTCAGCCCCAGCATTTT
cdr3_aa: CASSPQGNSGQPQHF

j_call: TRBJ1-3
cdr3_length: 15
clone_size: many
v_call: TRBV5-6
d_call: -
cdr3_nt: TGTGCCAGCAGCTTGGATCCATTCTCTGGAAACACCATATATTTT
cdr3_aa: CASSLDPFSGNTIYF

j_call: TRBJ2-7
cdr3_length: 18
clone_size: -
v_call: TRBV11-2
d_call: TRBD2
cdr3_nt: TGTGCCAGCAGCTTAGTCTGGGGGGGGGACCAATACTTCTACGAGCAGTACTTC
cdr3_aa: CASSLVWGGDQYFYEQYF

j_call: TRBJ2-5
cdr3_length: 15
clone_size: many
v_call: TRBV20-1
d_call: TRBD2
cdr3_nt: TGCAGTGCTGCCCCGACTAGCGGGAGTAGGGAGACCCAGTACTTC
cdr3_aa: CSAAPTSGSRETQYF